A single sample is the source of the 15 T cell receptor beta chains below, sequenced in a study of blood T cell repertoires in COVID-19 (TCRdb year 2020). The protocol used for the library was the immunoSEQ multiplex PCR assay. In its TCRdb copy, this immuneACCESS table keeps in-frame sequences only and misses some clones. Where compared with another copy, unresolved V genes explain less than half of these, and the others have no known cause. The sample profile shows 200,000 to 300,000 clones; about 83% of them were found once. Clones ranked in the top ten supply around 3.5% of the sample. The sequencing sample was made of PBMCs or T cells enriched from blood (not recorded which). The source is a woman between 35 and 50 years old who had been exposed to COVID-19.

J is TRBJ2-7 and V is TRBV28; possibly TRBD1 for D (6 bases). The CDR3 consists of 14 residues. Germline V gene data show CDR1 as MDHEN and CDR2 as SYDVKM. Trimming shortened V by 5 bases and J by 3 bases, and 14 bases separated the two germline ends. This CDR3 reads CASSTGMRVYEQYF. The CDR3 DNA is TGTGCCAGCAGTACAGGGATGAGGGTCTACGAGCAGTACTTC.

There are a few counts of this clone. The V and J genes are TRBV5-6 and TRBJ2-1, with TRBD1 matching over 11 bases. There are 15 residues in the CDR3. Germline V gene data show CDR1 as SGHDT and CDR2 as YYEEEE. V trimming: 3 bases; J trimming: 8 bases; junction bases outside the gene matches: 7. The chain's CDR3 is CASSSTGQGDHEQFF. The CDR3 DNA sequence: TGTGCCAGCAGCTCCACGGGACAGGGGGACCATGAGCAGTTCTTC.

This clone occurred a few times. This chain links TRBV19 with TRBJ2-1, with 9 bases lining up with TRBD1. The CDR3 is 14 amino acids. From germline, CDR1 is LNHDA and CDR2 SQIVND (reference sequence). After removal of 6 bases from V and 12 bases from J, the junction contained 12 bases not matched to a gene. The CDR3 coding sequence is TGTGCCAGTAGCCGGGACAGGGACGTCGGGGCGCAGTTCTTC. Protein sequence: CASSRDRDVGAQFF.

This rearrangement joins TRBV28 to TRBJ2-1; 8 bases are shared with TRBD2. Germline V gene sequence: CDR1 MDHEN, CDR2 SYDVKM. CDR3 length: 15 amino acids. With 5 bases clipped from V and 6 bases from J, the junction kept 9 bases outside the gene matches. For the CDR3, the DNA is TGTGCCAGCAGTACACCGGGACTAGGGTCCAATGAGCAGTTCTTC. Its protein is CASSTPGLGSNEQFF.

The V and J genes are TRBV4-1 and TRBJ1-1; D is uncertain. This CDR3 region has 16 residues. V was pared by 0 bases and J by 5 bases, with 16 bases between. CDR1 is MGHRA and CDR2 is YSYEKL in the germline V gene. The CDR3 here is CASSQEVGGRKTEAFF. DNA of the CDR3: TGCGCCAGCAGCCAAGAAGTCGGTGGCAGGAAGACTGAAGCTTTCTTT.

The table lists this clone with many counts. The chain is built from TRBV24-1 and TRBJ2-1; 8 positions match TRBD1. The CDR3 totals 16 residues. J was trimmed by 2 bases and V by 4 bases; bases with no gene match: 6. Germline values: CDR1 KGHDR, CDR2 SFDVKD. The CDR3 nucleotides are TGTGCCACCAGTGACTCTCGACAGGGGACCTACAATGAGCAGTTCTTC. Protein product: CATSDSRQGTYNEQFF.

The rearrangement links TRBV27 to TRBJ2-1; 11 nucleotides match TRBD2. CDR1 and CDR2 from the germline V gene are MNHEY and SMNVEV (reference sequence). V was clipped by 8 bases and J by 2 bases; unmatched bases: 5. This CDR3 is 15 amino acids long. CDR3: CASSLAGETYNEQFF. CDR3 nucleotide sequence: TGTGCCAGCTCACTAGCGGGGGAGACCTACAATGAGCAGTTCTTC.

This clone has just one count. The chain links TRBV7-2 to TRBJ1-3, with D uncertain. This CDR3 is built from 13 residues. Germline V lookup: CDR1 SGHTA, CDR2 FQGNSA. Trimming pared 4 bases from V and 4 bases from J, leaving 8 bases between. CDR3 coding DNA: TGTGCCAGCAGCTCCCTACAGGGAAACACCATATATTTT. Translated, it gives CASSSLQGNTIYF.

J is TRBJ1-5 and V is TRBV3-1 (or the pseudogene TRBV3-2), with D maybe TRBD1 (5 bases). Between the trimmed V and J ends, which lost 1 base and 0 bases, there was a span of 19 bases. The CDR3 sequence is 19 residues long. CDR1 and CDR2 (germline): LGHDT, YNNKEL (reference sequence). Written as DNA, the CDR3 is TGTGCCAGCAGCCAAGCCCTGGGTAGAGGGGACTATAGCAATCAGCCCCAGCATTTT. Protein: CASSQALGRGDYSNQPQHF.

The chain carries TRBV15 and TRBJ2-7; 10 bases fit TRBD1. The CDR3 runs to 15 residues. CDR1 is LNHNV, CDR2 YYDKDF, per germline (reference sequence). V lost 2 bases and J lost 2; bases outside the gene matches: 3. CDR3 DNA: TGTGCCACCAGCAGACCGGGACAGGGGACCTACGAGCAGTACTTC. Residues: CATSRPGQGTYEQYF.

The rearrangement joins TRBV12-3 or TRBV12-4 to TRBJ2-1, with a tentative D call TRBD2 (6 bases). This CDR3 has 13 amino acids. V lost 3 bases and J lost 8, with 11 bases in between. The CDR3 coding sequence is TGTGCCAGCAGTTTTCGGGACTTGGATGAGCAGTTCTTC. Translated, it gives CASSFRDLDEQFF.

In the case of this clone: One junction end disagrees with the germline gene, perhaps due to a read error. V and J are TRBV12-3 or TRBV12-4 and TRBJ2-7; a weak D match, TRBD2 (7 bases). CDR3 length equals 13 residues. The CDR3: CASKGGGGYEQYF. The CDR3 DNA is TGTGCAAGCAAGGGGGGAGGGGGCTACGAGCAGTACTTC.

This rearrangement joins TRBV4-2 to TRBJ2-3; 8 nucleotides agree with TRBD1. Germline assignment: CDR1 LGHNA and CDR2 YNFKEQ. The ends lost 3 bases at V and 3 bases at J; junction bases unmatched: 8. The CDR3 contains 16 residues. The CDR3 DNA reads as TGTGCCAGCAGCCACGCCCGCGACAGGGGTACAGATACGCAGTATTTT. Translated, it gives CASSHARDRGTDTQYF.

The chain carries TRBV2 and TRBJ1-5, with D tentatively TRBD1 (6 bases). The CDR3 has 15 amino acids. Germline V gene data show CDR1 as SNHLY and CDR2 as FYNNEI. V lost 6 bases, J lost 1 base, and 13 bases lay in between. In nucleotides, the CDR3 is TGTGCCAGCAGCACCAGACAGGCGAGCAATCAGCCCCAGCATTTT. It yields the protein CASSTRQASNQPQHF. Supplemented by reference TRBV2 and TRBJ1-5, the full variable domain reads EPEVTQTPSHQVTQMGQEVILRCVPISNHLYFYWYRQILGQKVEFLVSFYNNEISEKSEIFDDQFSVERPDGSNFTLKIRSTKLEDSAMYFCASSTRQASNQPQHFGDGTRLSIL.

This chain uses TRBV30 with TRBJ1-4; D gene uncertain. CDR3 length: 12 amino acids. V was trimmed by 0 bases and J by 6 bases, leaving 5 bases between them. Germline V CDR1 and CDR2: GTSNPN, SVGIG (reference sequence). CDR3 region: CAWSVSDEKLFF. The CDR3 DNA reads as TGTGCCTGGAGTGTCTCTGATGAAAAACTGTTTTTT.